Reported below is one T cell receptor (beta chain). What it binds is unknown. This specimen belongs to a study of cytomegalovirus exposure and HLA in healthy donors. There are 15 residues in the CDR3. Germline loops: CDR1 LGHNA, CDR2 YNFKEQ. The junction had 4 bases not matched to a gene; V was cut back by 2 bases and J by 7 bases. Study results and limitations: In an earlier analysis, most TCR beta V segments were productive about 87% or about 30% of the time.

The PCR ran on 60 Vbeta and 13 Jbeta primers. Some clones are missing from TCRdb's copy, which holds only in-frame ones; the method was immunoSEQ multiplex PCR. Of 90,000 to 120,000 clones in the sample, around 78% were seen once. Sequenced: PBMCs. The V gene is TRBV4-2, the J gene TRBJ2-7; TRBD2 aligns across 14 bases. The TCR was taken from a man aged 25 to 40 in good health and CMV-seronegative. The CDR3 region has the DNA TGTGCCAGCAGCCAACCCGGGACTAGCGGGAGAGAGCAGTACTTC. It yields the protein CASSQPGTSGREQYF.